These 6 T cell receptor beta chains were sequenced from one sample in a study of blood T cells in healthy people across ages. It was with a sample-barcoded 5' primer and a J-beta primer mix that a second PCR of roughly 7 to 12 cycles was run. TCRdb ran MiXCR on the 5' RACE reads and lists one entry per CDR3 protein. The sample records around 650,000 distinct CDR3 sequences, roughly two fifths being singletons. The sample comprised blood. The receptor set was obtained from a man older than 75 in good health.

The J gene is TRBJ2-7, the V gene TRBV7-2; 9 bases are shared with TRBD2. The J call is in doubt because the DNA end fits TRBJ2-5 better. This CDR3 spans 16 amino acids. Germline CDR1 and CDR2: SGHTA and FQGNSA. CDR3 sequence: CASSLAAGGRRETQYF. The CDR3, as DNA: TGTGCCAGCAGCTTGGCAGCGGGGGGCCGCCGGGAGACCCAGTACTTC.

This clonotype was counted many times. V and J are TRBV28 and TRBJ2-4; D is possibly TRBD2 (7 bases). Between the trimmed V and J ends, which lost 11 bases and 9 bases, there was a span of 20 bases. Per the germline V gene, CDR1 is MDHEN and CDR2 is SYDVKM. The CDR3 sequence is 13 residues long. CDR3 DNA: TGTGCCTCATCTGGGGGGGCGAGTGGCATTCAGTACTTC. Its protein product is CASSGGASGIQYF.

This clonotype was detected only a few times. The CDR3 coding sequence is TGTGCCAGCAGCGGCCCTAGCGGGAAGGACAAAAACATTCAGTACTTC. It yields the protein CASSGPSGKDKNIQYF. The chain joins TRBV7-9 to TRBJ2-4; 9 nucleotides match TRBD2. V was clipped by 5 bases and J by 3 bases; unmatched bases: 8. Germline V lookup: CDR1 SEHNR, CDR2 FQNEAQ (reference sequence). The CDR3 runs to 16 residues.

In this sample, this clonotype turned up a few times. V is TRBV20-1 and J is TRBJ2-5; 7 bases are a match to TRBD1. The CDR3 is 12 amino acids. The junction had 9 bases not matched to a gene; V was cut back by 3 bases and J by 11 bases. CDR1 is DFQATT, CDR2 SNEGSKA, per germline (reference sequence). The CDR3 is CSASDRVEEQYF. The CDR3 DNA reads TGCAGTGCTAGCGACAGGGTCGAAGAGCAGTACTTC.

This clonotype was seen only once. The junction differs from germline at one of its ends, possibly a read error. The chain employs TRBV9 and TRBJ2-7, with TRBD1 matching over 7 bases. Germline CDR1 is SGDLS and CDR2 is YYNGEE. This CDR3 is built from 18 residues. Here the CDR3 DNA reads TGTGCCAGCAGCTCCGGAATCTGGGGACAGATTACTTCCTACGAGCGGTACTTC. Translated, it gives CASSSGIWGQITSYERYF.

This clonotype appeared a single time. This may stem from a read error, because a much larger clone lies one nucleotide away. This chain links TRBV7-2 with TRBJ2-7; 11 nucleotides align to TRBD2. CDR3 length: 15 residues. Trimming took 5 bases from V and 7 from J; bases not matched to a gene: 10. Germline V gene lookup returns CDR1 SGHTA and CDR2 FQGNSA. In DNA, the CDR3 is TGTGCCAGCAGCCCACTAGCGGGAGCCGGGGATGAGCAGTACTTC. It encodes CASSPLAGAGDEQYF.